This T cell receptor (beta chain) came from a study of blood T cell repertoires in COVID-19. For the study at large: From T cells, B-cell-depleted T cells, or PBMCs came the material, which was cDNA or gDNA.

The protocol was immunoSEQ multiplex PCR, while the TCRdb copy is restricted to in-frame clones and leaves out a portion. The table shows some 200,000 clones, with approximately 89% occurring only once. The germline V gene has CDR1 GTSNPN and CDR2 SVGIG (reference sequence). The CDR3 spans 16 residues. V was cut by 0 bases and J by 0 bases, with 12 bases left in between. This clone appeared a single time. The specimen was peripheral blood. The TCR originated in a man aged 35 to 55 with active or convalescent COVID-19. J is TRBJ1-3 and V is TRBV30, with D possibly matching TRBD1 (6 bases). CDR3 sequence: CAWSVKRTVSGNTIYF. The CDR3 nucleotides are TGTGCCTGGAGTGTAAAGCGGACAGTCTCTGGAAACACCATATATTTT.